The 9 T cell receptor beta chains in this list originate from one sample, sequenced in a study of T cells in tumors after PD-1 blockade. Using immunoSEQ multiplex PCR, the repertoire was profiled, and TCRdb retains in-frame clones only, with some absent. Among some 14,000 clones listed, 65% to 70% were seen once. This material consisted of tumor tissue, taken after anti-PD-1 treatment. The receptors shown here come from a human donor with cutaneous squamous cell carcinoma.

The gene calls are TRBV29-1 and TRBJ1-1, with 8 bases matching TRBD1. Per germline, CDR1 SQVTM and CDR2 ANQGSEA. Germline trimming cut 6 bases from V and 1 base from J; bases unmatched to any gene: 7. The CDR3 spans 14 residues. The CDR3, as DNA: TGCAGCGTAGGTACCGGGACAGGGAACACTGAAGCTTTCTTT. This gives the protein CSVGTGTGNTEAFF.

The V and J genes are TRBV7-9 and TRBJ2-1; either TRBD1 or TRBD2 may fit D (5 bases each). V was cut by 2 bases and J by 6 bases, with 17 bases left in between. There are 16 residues in the CDR3. From germline, CDR1 is SEHNR and CDR2 FQNEAQ (reference sequence). CDR3 loop: CASSLLGSGTINEQFF. For the CDR3, the DNA is TGTGCCAGCAGCTTACTAGGTTCCGGGACCATCAATGAGCAGTTCTTC.

The CDR3 DNA sequence: TGTGCCAGCTCGGAGGGGGCAGATACGCAGTATTTT. Encoded protein: CASSEGADTQYF. The chain joins TRBV7-3 to TRBJ2-3; D may be TRBD1 or TRBD2 (6 bases each). Germline values: CDR1 SGHTA, CDR2 FQGTGA. V was shortened by 8 bases and J by 4 bases, with 10 bases between the two germline ends. The CDR3 extends over 12 amino acids.

The chain is built from TRBV20-1 and TRBJ2-5; possible D gene TRBD1, 5 bases. The CDR3 loop spans 15 amino acids. Germline assignment: CDR1 DFQATT and CDR2 SNEGSKA (reference sequence). The ends were cut back, 3 bases at V and 2 bases at J, with 16 bases in the middle. DNA of the CDR3: TGCAGTGCTAGTACGGGCGGACAAATACAAGAGACCCAGTACTTC. Its protein is CSASTGGQIQETQYF.

This clone occurred once. V usage is TRBV7-3 and J usage is TRBJ2-2; D call uncertain. CDR3 length equals 16 residues. CDR1 SGHTA and CDR2 FQGTGA come from the germline V gene. Trimming cost V 2 bases and J 0 bases, with 10 bases left between them. Written as DNA, the CDR3 is TGTGCCAGCAGCTTAGACGCAGGTGCGAACACCGGGGAGCTGTTTTTT. Protein sequence: CASSLDAGANTGELFF.

This clone came up a few times. The chain joins TRBV2 to TRBJ1-2, with 8 bases matching TRBD1. The trim removed 6 bases at V and 3 bases at J, leaving 12 bases unmatched. This CDR3 is built from 16 residues. The germline V gene encodes CDR1 SNHLY and CDR2 FYNNEI. CDR3 DNA: TGTGCCAGCAGGAAGTTATGGACAGGGAGGGACTATGGCTACACCTTC. It is translated as CASRKLWTGRDYGYTF.

The chain recombines TRBV28 with TRBJ1-1; D remains unclear. From germline, CDR1 is MDHEN and CDR2 SYDVKM. The length of the CDR3 is 11 residues. V gave up 3 bases and J gave up 9 bases, with 8 bases separating them. The CDR3 DNA sequence: TGTGCCAGCAGTTTCGAGAGAAAAGCTTTCTTT. Translated, it gives CASSFERKAFF. Full variable domain (missing parts from reference TRBV28 and TRBJ1-1): DVKVTQSSRYLVKRTGEKVFLECVQDMDHENMFWYRQDPGLGLRLIYFSYDVKMKEKGDIPEGYSVSREKKERFSLILESASTNQTSMYLCASSFERKAFFGQGTRLTVV.

CDR3 region: CASTSTGSSYEQYF. The CDR3 DNA is TGTGCCAGCACGTCGACAGGGAGCTCCTACGAGCAGTACTTC. V and J are TRBV28 and TRBJ2-7; 7 bases are shared with TRBD1. Germline-derived CDR1 and CDR2 are MDHEN and SYDVKM. The CDR3 runs to 14 residues. J was trimmed by 0 bases and V by 7 bases; bases with no gene match: 6.

The rearrangement joins TRBV7-2 to TRBJ2-7; maybe TRBD2 (6 bases). The germline V gene encodes CDR1 SGHTA and CDR2 FQGNSA. This CDR3 comprises 16 residues. V lost 4 bases to trimming and J lost 2 bases, with 18 bases between them. CDR3 amino acids: CASSSRQGWGAYEQYF. In DNA, the CDR3 is TGTGCCAGCAGCTCCCGACAAGGGTGGGGGGCCTACGAGCAGTACTTC. Full variable domain (remainder filled in from reference TRBV7-2 and TRBJ2-7): GAGVSQSPSNKVTEKGKDVELRCDPISGHTALYWYRQSLGQGLEFLIYFQGNSAPDKSGLPSDRFSAERTGGSVSTLTIQRTQQEDSAVYLCASSSRQGWGAYEQYFGPGTRLTVT.